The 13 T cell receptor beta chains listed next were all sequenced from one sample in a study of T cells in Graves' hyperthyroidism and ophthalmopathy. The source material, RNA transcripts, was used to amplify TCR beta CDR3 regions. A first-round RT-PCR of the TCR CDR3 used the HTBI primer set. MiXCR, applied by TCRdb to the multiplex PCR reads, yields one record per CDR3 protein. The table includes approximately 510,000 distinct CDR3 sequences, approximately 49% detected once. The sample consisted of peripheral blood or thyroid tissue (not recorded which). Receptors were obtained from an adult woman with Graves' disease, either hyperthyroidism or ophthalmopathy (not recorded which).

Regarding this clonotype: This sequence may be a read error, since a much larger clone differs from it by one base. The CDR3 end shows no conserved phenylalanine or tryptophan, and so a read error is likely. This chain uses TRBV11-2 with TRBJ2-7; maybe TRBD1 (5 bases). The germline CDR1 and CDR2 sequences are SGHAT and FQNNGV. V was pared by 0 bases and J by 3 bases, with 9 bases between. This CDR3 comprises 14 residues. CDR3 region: CASSLEQGVYEQYL. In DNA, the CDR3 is TGTGCCAGCAGCTTAGAGCAGGGCGTCTACGAGCAGTACCTC.

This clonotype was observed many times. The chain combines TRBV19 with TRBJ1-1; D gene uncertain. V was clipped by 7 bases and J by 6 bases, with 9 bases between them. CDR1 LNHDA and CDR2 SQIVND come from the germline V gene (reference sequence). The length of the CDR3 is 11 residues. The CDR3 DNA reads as TGTGCCAGTATTGAGGGCTCTGAAGCTTTCTTT. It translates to CASIEGSEAFF. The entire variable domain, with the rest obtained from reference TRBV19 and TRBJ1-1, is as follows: DGGITQSPKYLFRKEGQNVTLSCEQNLNHDAMYWYRQDPGQGLRLIYYSQIVNDFQKGDIAEGYSVSREKKESFPLTVTSAQKNPTAFYLCASIEGSEAFFGQGTRLTVV.

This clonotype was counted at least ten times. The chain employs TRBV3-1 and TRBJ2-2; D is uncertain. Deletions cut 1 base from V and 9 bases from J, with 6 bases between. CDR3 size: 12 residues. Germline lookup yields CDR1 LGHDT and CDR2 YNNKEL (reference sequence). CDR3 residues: CASSQVGRELFF. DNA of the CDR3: TGTGCCAGCAGCCAAGTAGGAAGGGAGCTGTTTTTT.

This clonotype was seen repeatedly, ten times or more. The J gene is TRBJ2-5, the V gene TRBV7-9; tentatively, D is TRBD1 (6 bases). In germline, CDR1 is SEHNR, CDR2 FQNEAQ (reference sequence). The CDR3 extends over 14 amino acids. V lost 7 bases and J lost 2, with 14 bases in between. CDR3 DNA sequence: TGTGCCAGCATTCAGCTCACAGGGCAAGAGACCCAGTACTTC. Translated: CASIQLTGQETQYF.

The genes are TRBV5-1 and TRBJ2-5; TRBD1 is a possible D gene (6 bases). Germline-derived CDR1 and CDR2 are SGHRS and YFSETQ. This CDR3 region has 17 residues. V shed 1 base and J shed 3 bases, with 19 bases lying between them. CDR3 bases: TGCGCCAGCAGCTTGCGAGGGGGTGGGGGCAAAGAAGAGACCCAGTACTTC. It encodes CASSLRGGGGKEETQYF.

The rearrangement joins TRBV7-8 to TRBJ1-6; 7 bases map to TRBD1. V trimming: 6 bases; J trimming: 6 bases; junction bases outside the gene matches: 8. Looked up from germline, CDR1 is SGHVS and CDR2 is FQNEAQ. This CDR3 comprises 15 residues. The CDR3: CASRGRGDSNSPLHF. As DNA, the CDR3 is TGTGCCAGCAGGGGGCGGGGGGACAGTAATTCACCCCTCCACTTT.

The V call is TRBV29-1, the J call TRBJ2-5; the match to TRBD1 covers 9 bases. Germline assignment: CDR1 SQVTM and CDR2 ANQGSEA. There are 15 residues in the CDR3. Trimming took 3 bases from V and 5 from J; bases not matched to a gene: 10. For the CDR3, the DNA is TGCAGCGTTGATAGGGACAGGGACTCCCGGGAGACCCAGTACTTC. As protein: CSVDRDRDSRETQYF.

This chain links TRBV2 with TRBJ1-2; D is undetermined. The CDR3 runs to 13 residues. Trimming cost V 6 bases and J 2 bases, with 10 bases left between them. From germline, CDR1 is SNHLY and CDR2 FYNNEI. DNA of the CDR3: TGTGCCAGCAGCGAGAGCAGGAACTATGGCTACACCTTC. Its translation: CASSESRNYGYTF.

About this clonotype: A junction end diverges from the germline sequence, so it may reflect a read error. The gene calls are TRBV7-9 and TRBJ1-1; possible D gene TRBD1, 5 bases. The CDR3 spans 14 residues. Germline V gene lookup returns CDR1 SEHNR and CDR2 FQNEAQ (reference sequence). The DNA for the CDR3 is TGTACCAGCAGCCTGGGACGGAAGAACACTGAAGCTTTCTTT. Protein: CTSSLGRKNTEAFF.

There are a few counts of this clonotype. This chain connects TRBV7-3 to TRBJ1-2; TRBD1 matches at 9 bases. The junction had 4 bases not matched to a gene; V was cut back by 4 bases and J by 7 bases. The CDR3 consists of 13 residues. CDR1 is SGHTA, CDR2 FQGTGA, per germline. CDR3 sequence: CASSSRTGAGYTF. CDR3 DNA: TGTGCCAGCAGCTCAAGGACAGGGGCTGGCTACACCTTC.

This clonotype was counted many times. CDR3 in amino acids: CASEPPGTSGLGELFF. The CDR3 region has the DNA TGTGCCAGCGAGCCTCCCGGGACTAGCGGCCTCGGGGAGCTGTTTTTT. This rearrangement joins TRBV7-2 to TRBJ2-2; 11 bases fit TRBD2. CDR1 and CDR2 (germline): SGHTA, FQGNSA. The CDR3 runs 16 residues. V was pared by 8 bases and J by 7 bases, with 12 bases of the junction left unmatched.

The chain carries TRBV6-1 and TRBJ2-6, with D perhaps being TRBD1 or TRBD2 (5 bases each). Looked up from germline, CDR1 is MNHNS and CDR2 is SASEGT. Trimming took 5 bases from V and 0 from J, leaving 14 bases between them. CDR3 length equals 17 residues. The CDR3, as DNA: TGTGCCAGCAGTCCCCTCCGGGACCGCTCTGGGGCCAACGTCCTGACTTTC. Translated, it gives CASSPLRDRSGANVLTF.

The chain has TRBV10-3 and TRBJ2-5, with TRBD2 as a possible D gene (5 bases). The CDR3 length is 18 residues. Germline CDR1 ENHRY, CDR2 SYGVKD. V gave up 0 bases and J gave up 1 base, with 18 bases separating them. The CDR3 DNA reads TGTGCCATCAGTGAGTCGACCGGGGTTGACGTTGGCCAAGAGACCCAGTACTTC. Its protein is CAISESTGVDVGQETQYF.